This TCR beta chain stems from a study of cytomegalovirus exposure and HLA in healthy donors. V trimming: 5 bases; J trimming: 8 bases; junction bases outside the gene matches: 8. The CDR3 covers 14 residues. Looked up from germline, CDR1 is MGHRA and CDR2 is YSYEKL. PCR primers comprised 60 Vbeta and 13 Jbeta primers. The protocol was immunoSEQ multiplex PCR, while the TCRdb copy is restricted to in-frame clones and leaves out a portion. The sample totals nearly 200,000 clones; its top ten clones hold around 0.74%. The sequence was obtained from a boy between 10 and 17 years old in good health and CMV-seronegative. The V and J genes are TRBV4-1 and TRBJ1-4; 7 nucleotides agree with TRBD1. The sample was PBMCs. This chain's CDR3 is CASSSYPRGEKLFF. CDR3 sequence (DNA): TGCGCCAGCAGCTCGTACCCCAGGGGGGAAAAACTGTTTTTT.